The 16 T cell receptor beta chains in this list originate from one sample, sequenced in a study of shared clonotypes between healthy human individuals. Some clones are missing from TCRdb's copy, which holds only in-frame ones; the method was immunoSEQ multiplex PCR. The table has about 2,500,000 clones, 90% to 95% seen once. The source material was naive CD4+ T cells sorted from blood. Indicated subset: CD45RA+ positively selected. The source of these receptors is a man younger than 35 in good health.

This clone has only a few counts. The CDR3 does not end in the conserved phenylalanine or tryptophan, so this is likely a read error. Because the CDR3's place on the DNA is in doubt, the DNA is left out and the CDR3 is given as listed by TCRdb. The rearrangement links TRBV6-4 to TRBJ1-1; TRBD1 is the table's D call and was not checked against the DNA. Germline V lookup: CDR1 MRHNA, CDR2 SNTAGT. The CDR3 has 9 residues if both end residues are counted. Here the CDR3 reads CASSPGRSG.

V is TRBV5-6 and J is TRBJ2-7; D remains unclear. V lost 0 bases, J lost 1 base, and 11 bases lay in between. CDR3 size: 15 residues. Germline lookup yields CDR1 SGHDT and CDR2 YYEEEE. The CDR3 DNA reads TGTGCCAGCAGCTTGGCCCGCCAGGCGTCCTACGAGCAGTACTTC. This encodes CASSLARQASYEQYF.

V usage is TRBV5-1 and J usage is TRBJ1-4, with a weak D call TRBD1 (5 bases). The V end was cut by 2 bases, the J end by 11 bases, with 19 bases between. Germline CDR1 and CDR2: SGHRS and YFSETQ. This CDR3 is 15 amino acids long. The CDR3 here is CASSFEIFGDGKLFF. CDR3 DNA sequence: TGCGCCAGCAGCTTCGAGATTTTCGGGGACGGGAAACTGTTTTTT.

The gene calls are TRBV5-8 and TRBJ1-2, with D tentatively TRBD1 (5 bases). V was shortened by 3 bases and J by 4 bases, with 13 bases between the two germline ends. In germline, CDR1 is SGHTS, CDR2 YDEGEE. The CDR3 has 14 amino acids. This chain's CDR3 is CASSSEGQGYGYTF. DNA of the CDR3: TGTGCCAGCAGCTCGGAGGGGCAAGGCTATGGCTACACCTTC.

The CDR3 here is CASSRDLNYGYTF. CDR3 DNA: TGTGCCAGCAGCCGGGACCTTAACTATGGCTACACCTTC. V is TRBV7-2 and J is TRBJ1-2; a weak D match, TRBD1 (5 bases). CDR3 length: 13 amino acids. Germline CDR1 is SGHTA and CDR2 is FQGNSA. With 5 bases removed from V and 1 base from J, the gap between germline ends came to 8 bases.

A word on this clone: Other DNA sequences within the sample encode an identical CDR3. CDR3 sequence (DNA): TGCGCCAGCAGCTTGGCAGGGGGCAGCTACGAGCAGTACTTC. It translates to CASSLAGGSYEQYF. The chain is built from TRBV5-1 and TRBJ2-7; TRBD1 agrees at 8 bases. Trimming removed 0 bases from V and 3 bases from J; junction bases left unmatched: 2. Germline V lookup: CDR1 SGHRS, CDR2 YFSETQ. The CDR3 extends over 14 amino acids. Drawing the rest from reference TRBV5-1 and TRBJ2-7, the complete variable domain is KAGVTQTPRYLIKTRGQQVTLSCSPISGHRSVSWYQQTPGQGLQFLFEYFSETQRNKGNFPGRFSGRQFSNSRSEMNVSTLELGDSALYLCASSLAGGSYEQYFGPGTRLTVT.

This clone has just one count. The CDR3 nucleotides are TGTGCCAGCAGCCAAGATTGGACAAAACCTACTAGCACAGATACGCAGTATTTT. Protein: CASSQDWTKPTSTDTQYF. V and J are TRBV14 and TRBJ2-3, with D tentatively TRBD1 (5 bases). This CDR3 spans 18 amino acids. The V gene lost 0 bases and the J gene lost 0 bases, with 16 bases spanning the gap. CDR1 is SGHDN and CDR2 is FVKESK in the germline V gene.

The CDR3 DNA sequence: TGTGCCAGTAGTATGAGAGGTACCAACTATGGCTACACCTTC. The encoded protein is CASSMRGTNYGYTF. The gene calls are TRBV19 and TRBJ1-2; no definite D call. Trimming took 3 bases from V and 2 from J, leaving 10 bases between them. The germline gives CDR1 LNHDA, CDR2 SQIVND (reference sequence). The CDR3 has 14 amino acids.

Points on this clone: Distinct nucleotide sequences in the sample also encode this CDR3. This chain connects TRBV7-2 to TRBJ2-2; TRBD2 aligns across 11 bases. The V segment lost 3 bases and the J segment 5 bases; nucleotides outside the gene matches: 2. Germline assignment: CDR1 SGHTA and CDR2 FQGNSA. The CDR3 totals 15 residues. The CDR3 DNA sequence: TGTGCCAGCAGCTTTAGCGGGAGGGGTACCGGGGAGCTGTTTTTT. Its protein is CASSFSGRGTGELFF.

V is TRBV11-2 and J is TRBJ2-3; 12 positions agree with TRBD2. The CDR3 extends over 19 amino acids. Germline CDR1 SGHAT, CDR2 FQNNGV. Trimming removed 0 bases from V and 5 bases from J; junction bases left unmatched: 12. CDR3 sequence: CASSLDLWLAGGDRDTQYF. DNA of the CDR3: TGTGCCAGCAGCTTAGATCTATGGCTAGCGGGGGGGGATCGAGATACGCAGTATTTT. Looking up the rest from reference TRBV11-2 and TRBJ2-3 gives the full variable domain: EAGVAQSPRYKIIEKRQSVAFWCNPISGHATLYWYQQILGQGPKLLIQFQNNGVVDDSQLPKDRFSAERLKGVDSTLKIQPAKLEDSAVYLCASSLDLWLAGGDRDTQYFGPGTRLTVL.

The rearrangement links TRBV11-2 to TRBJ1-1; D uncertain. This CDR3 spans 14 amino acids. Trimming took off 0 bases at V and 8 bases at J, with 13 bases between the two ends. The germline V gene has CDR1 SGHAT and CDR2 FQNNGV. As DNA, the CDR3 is TGTGCCAGCAGCTTAGATCATCGTGGGGTAGAAGCTTTCTTT. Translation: CASSLDHRGVEAFF.

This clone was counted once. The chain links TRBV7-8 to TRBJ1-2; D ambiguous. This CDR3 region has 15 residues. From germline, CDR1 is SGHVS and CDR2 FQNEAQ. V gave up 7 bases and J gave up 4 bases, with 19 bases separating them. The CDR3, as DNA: TGTGCCAGCACCCCCGGGCACAGTATAACCTATGGCTACACCTTC. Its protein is CASTPGHSITYGYTF. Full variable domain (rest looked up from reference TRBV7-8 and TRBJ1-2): GAGVSQSPRYKVAKRGQDVALRCDPISGHVSLFWYQQALGQGPEFLTYFQNEAQLDKSGLPSDRFFAERPEGSVSTLKIQRTQQEDSAVYLCASTPGHSITYGYTFGSGTRLTVV.

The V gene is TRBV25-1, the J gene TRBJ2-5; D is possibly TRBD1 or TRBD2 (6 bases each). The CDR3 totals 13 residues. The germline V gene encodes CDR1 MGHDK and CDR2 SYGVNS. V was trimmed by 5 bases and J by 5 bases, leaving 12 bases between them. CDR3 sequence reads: CASSPRGRETQYF. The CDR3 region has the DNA TGTGCCAGCAGTCCGAGGGGGAGGGAGACCCAGTACTTC. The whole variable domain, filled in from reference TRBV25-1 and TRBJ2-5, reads EADIYQTPRYLVIGTGKKITLECSQTMGHDKMYWYQQDPGMELHLIHYSYGVNSTEKGDLSSESTVSRIRTEHFPLTLESARPSHTSQYLCASSPRGRETQYFGPGTRLLVL.

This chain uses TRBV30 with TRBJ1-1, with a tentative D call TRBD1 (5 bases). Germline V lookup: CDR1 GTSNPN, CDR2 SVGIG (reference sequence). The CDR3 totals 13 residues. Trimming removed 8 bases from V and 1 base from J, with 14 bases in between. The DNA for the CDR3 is TGTGCCCTGGGGGAGGGGAAGAACACTGAAGCTTTCTTT. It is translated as CALGEGKNTEAFF.

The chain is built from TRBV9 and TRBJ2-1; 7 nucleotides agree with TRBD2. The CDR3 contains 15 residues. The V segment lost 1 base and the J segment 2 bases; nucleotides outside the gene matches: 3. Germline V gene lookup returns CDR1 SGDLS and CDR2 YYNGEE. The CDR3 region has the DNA TGTGCCAGCAGCGTAACTAGCGTTCCCTACAATGAGCAGTTCTTC. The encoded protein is CASSVTSVPYNEQFF.

CDR3 sequence reads: CASRLSKTSYEQYF. CDR3 nucleotide sequence: TGTGCCAGCAGACTATCCAAGACCTCCTACGAGCAGTACTTC. V is TRBV6-5 and J is TRBJ2-7; D not certain. Trimming removed 6 bases at V and 0 bases at J, with 12 bases between. The CDR3 sequence is 14 residues long. Germline loops: CDR1 MNHEY, CDR2 SVGAGI.